These 11 T cell receptor beta chains came from one sample sequenced in a study of blood T cells in healthy people across ages. Sample-barcoded 5' priming and a J-beta primer mix drove a second PCR of roughly 6 to 12 cycles. From the 5' RACE reads, TCRdb called clonotypes with MiXCR, one entry per CDR3 protein. In the table there are some 1.5 million distinct CDR3 sequences, 28% of which are singletons. Sequencing was performed on blood. The receptors originated from a woman in her twenties or thirties in good health.

Regarding this clonotype: This may arise from a read error, as a much more abundant clone is one base away. The rearrangement uses TRBV12-3 or TRBV12-4 and TRBJ2-3; no clear D gene. The CDR3 length is 13 residues. CDR3 in amino acids: CASSLMGSDTQCF. DNA of the CDR3: TGTGCCAGCAGTTTGATGGGATCAGATACGCAGTGTTTT.

The sample holds a few counts of this clonotype. The chain links TRBV12-3 or TRBV12-4 to TRBJ2-3; no firm D call. This CDR3 has 14 residues. V lost 6 bases, J lost 2 bases, and 12 bases lay in between. The CDR3 is CASRAPQSTDTQYF. The CDR3 DNA is TGTGCCAGCAGGGCCCCACAGTCCACAGATACGCAGTATTTT.

This chain uses TRBV6-5 with TRBJ2-7; 12 bases fit TRBD2. With the DNA end fitting TRBJ2-5 better, the J assignment may be wrong. The germline V gene encodes CDR1 MNHEY and CDR2 SVGAGI. The CDR3 totals 17 residues. This chain's CDR3 is CASSYGASGRASETQYF. CDR3 nucleotides: TGTGCCAGCAGTTACGGGGCTAGCGGGAGGGCGAGTGAGACCCAGTACTTC.

This clonotype was seen more than once but under ten times. V and J are TRBV5-1 and TRBJ1-1; no firm D call. This CDR3 is 13 amino acids long. The germline V and J ends were trimmed by 3 bases and 3 bases, with 9 bases remaining between them. The V gene's germline CDR1 is SGHRS and CDR2 YFSETQ. The CDR3 DNA sequence: TGCGCCAGCAGCTCTAACCCCGACACTGAAGCTTTCTTT. Translation: CASSSNPDTEAFF.

This clonotype was seen more than once but under ten times. The genes are TRBV5-1 and TRBJ1-1; the D gene is possibly TRBD1 (5 bases). Trimming stripped 0 bases from V and 2 bases from J, with 8 bases between. The V gene's germline CDR1 is SGHRS and CDR2 YFSETQ. The CDR3 extends over 14 amino acids. As DNA, the CDR3 is TGCGCCAGCAGCTTGGCGGGGGATAACACTGAAGCTTTCTTT. It yields the protein CASSLAGDNTEAFF.

Note on this clonotype: This may come from a read error, since a much larger clone is one base off. The chain carries TRBV7-2 and TRBJ1-5; D is undetermined. Germline V gene data show CDR1 as SGHTA and CDR2 as FQGNSA. The CDR3 length is 17 residues. The CDR3 DNA sequence: TGTGGCAGCAGCTTAGTTCTGACACCTTATAGCAATCAGCCCCAGCATTTT. Protein sequence: CGSSLVLTPYSNQPQHF.

The chain joins TRBV29-1 to TRBJ2-7; D possibly corresponds to TRBD1 (6 bases). The CDR3 loop spans 13 amino acids. CDR1 and CDR2 from the germline V gene are SQVTM and ANQGSEA. The V end lost 4 bases, the J end lost 5 bases, and 15 bases lay between the germline ends. CDR3 sequence reads: CSVGAGVGNEQYF. The CDR3 region has the DNA TGCAGCGTTGGCGCAGGGGTTGGCAACGAGCAGTACTTC.

This clonotype has a handful of counts. V usage is TRBV7-2 and J usage is TRBJ1-4; D uncertain. Between the trimmed V and J ends, which lost 4 bases and 3 bases, there was a span of 9 bases. This CDR3 contains 14 residues. Germline values: CDR1 SGHTA, CDR2 FQGNSA. CDR3: CASSSQFSNEKLFF. In DNA, the CDR3 is TGTGCCAGCAGCTCACAGTTCTCTAATGAAAAACTGTTTTTT. Together with reference TRBV7-2 and TRBJ1-4, the CDR3 gives the full variable domain: GAGVSQSPSNKVTEKGKDVELRCDPISGHTALYWYRQSLGQGLEFLIYFQGNSAPDKSGLPSDRFSAERTGGSVSTLTIQRTQQEDSAVYLCASSSQFSNEKLFFGSGTQLSVL.

This clonotype has a count of ten or more. The genes are TRBV10-3 and TRBJ2-3; a weak D match, TRBD2 (6 bases). CDR1 and CDR2 (germline): ENHRY, SYGVKD. The V and J ends lost 0 bases and 5 bases respectively, with 15 bases between them. The CDR3 extends over 16 amino acids. The CDR3 reads CAISESQGGWGDTQYF. CDR3 sequence (DNA): TGTGCCATCAGTGAGTCGCAGGGAGGCTGGGGAGATACGCAGTATTTT.

The rearrangement joins TRBV9 to TRBJ2-7; D is perhaps TRBD1 (5 bases). Trimming cost V 3 bases and J 7 bases, with 20 bases left between them. The CDR3 extends over 15 amino acids. Germline assignment: CDR1 SGDLS and CDR2 YYNGEE. Here the CDR3 DNA reads TGTGCCAGCAGCGGCACAGGTACCCAATACAATGAGCAGTACTTC. It specifies CASSGTGTQYNEQYF.

In its sample, this clonotype was seen many times. The rearrangement links TRBV9 to TRBJ1-2; D remains ambiguous. The V and J ends lost 5 bases and 4 bases respectively, with 6 bases between them. Germline V lookup: CDR1 SGDLS, CDR2 YYNGEE. The CDR3 totals 11 residues. The CDR3 loop reads CASSRTYGYTF. CDR3 coding DNA: TGTGCCAGCAGTAGGACCTATGGCTACACCTTC.